This T cell receptor (beta chain) was sequenced in a study of T cell responses to AZD1222 COVID-19 vaccine listed by TCRdb under 2021. For context, the study as a whole: TCR sequencing covered more than 230 trial participants: 207 given two doses of AZD1222 and 26 given two doses of MenACWY control vaccine. Enrollment into the trials was organized by age into subgroups of 18-55, 56-69 and 70-plus years, and those subgroups contained about 150, 27 and 61 TCR-sequenced participants, respectively.

In the germline V gene, CDR1 corresponds to SGHTA and CDR2 to FQGNSA. Including cysteine and phenylalanine, the CDR3 has 14 amino acids. Only the CDR3 region is kept as DNA, spanning 42 bases read in frame from base 1. V is clipped by 7 bases and J by 0 bases, and the sequence between their germline boundaries is 12 bases long. The sample's time point label, in plain terms: about 28 days (+/-7) after the second vaccine dose. The label giving this sample's treatment or condition can be read as: meningococcal conjugate vaccine given as trial control. The vaccinee samples were drawn from two UK trials, COV001 and COV002, one of which was a single-blind randomized controlled phase 2/3 trial testing AZD1222 (ChAdOx1 nCoV-19) in healthy adults. For TCRbeta chain sequencing, PBMC samples from trial participants were taken at day 0 and at day 28 after the second dose. Turning to this clone: The antigen it binds to is not known. Base qualities are not provided; no much larger clone lies one nucleotide away.

The CDR3 regions of human TCRbeta chains were subjected to immunosequencing. The original pipeline was this. Repertoire TCRs were checked for matches against a reference library of SARS-CoV-2-specific TCRs that had been generated using the MIRA antigen-specificity platform. Breadth was defined as the fraction of unique TCRs that were SARS-CoV-2-associated. Depth was defined as the fraction of total T cells that were SARS-CoV-2-associated. Using the MIRA data, each spike-specific TCR was mapped to the spike region that the TCR reacts to and placed in a CD4 or CD8 class. Log10-transformed breadth and depth values were compared by one-way ANOVA with Sidak's multiple comparisons tests. Drawn from immuneACCESS, this table holds only the in-frame rearrangements with V and J called that TCRdb kept. Clones are partly lost; checked studies trace under half to an unresolved V gene and leave the rest unexplained. The V and J calls and clone size are taken from that table; D and trimming were inferred from the DNA. The sample data list 150,000 to 200,000 clones, and roughly 91% of these were observed just once. The top ten hold 1% of the sample.

General study outcomes and caveats: Because no samples from the day 14 peak response were available, repertoires could be characterized only after the peak T cell response. Vaccine-associated CD4 TCRs spanned the whole spike protein, with dominant responses in regions 160-218 and 743-854. In the small 56-69-year group, the increase in depth fell short of significance, most likely because of low power. Reportedly, close to half of the unique spike-specific TCRs recognized epitopes lying outside the regions that are mutated in the B.1.351 and B.1.1.7 variants. Spike-specific TCR breadth and depth rose significantly after two AZD1222 doses compared with day 0 and with MenACWY recipients. Conclusions about previously exposed vaccinees were limited because only a handful of AZD1222 recipients were SARS-CoV-2 seropositive at baseline. Most participants were white British and females outnumbered males, and the authors suggested that clonal diversity may have been underestimated.

The receptor was isolated from an adult who received the MenACWY meningococcal vaccine as a control. The chain joins TRBV7-2 to TRBJ1-1, with no confidently assigned D gene. This specimen was peripheral blood, taken 28 days after the second dose of the MenACWY control vaccine. The CDR3 region reads CASIHSTVNTEAFF. DNA sequence: TGTGCCAGCATCCACTCGACGGTGAACACTGAAGCTTTCTTT.